This TCR beta chain emerged from a study of T cell changes during pregnancy in multiple sclerosis (dated by TCRdb to about 2019). Regarding the complete study: The study looked at changes in the T cell repertoire across pregnancy in women with multiple sclerosis.

A word on this clone: What this receptor recognizes is not known. No much larger clone exists at a distance of one base, and base qualities are not known.

To prepare the library, the immunoSEQ multiplex PCR assay was applied. In its TCRdb copy, this immuneACCESS table keeps in-frame sequences only and misses some clones. Where compared with another copy, unresolved V genes explain less than half of these, and the others have no known cause. The sample profile shows approximately 48,000 clones; approximately 94% of them were found once. In total, the top ten clones hold 0.58% of the sample. Per the germline V gene (reference sequence), LNHDA is the CDR1 and SQIVND is the CDR2. The CDR3 runs 14 residues from the cysteine to the phenylalanine. CDR3 DNA is the only sequence kept; it has 42 bases, read in frame from the first base. The germline ends are 16 bases apart after V is trimmed by 1 base and J by 12 bases.

The sequence joins TRBV19 to TRBJ2-1; the D gene is perhaps TRBD2, on 5 matching bases. The sequencing used CD4+ T cells from peripheral blood mononuclear cells, collected in the second trimester of pregnancy. The receptor comes from a female donor with multiple sclerosis, enrolled in a pregnancy study. The bases read TGTGCCAGTAGTATAGGACTGGGCGGGTTAGGGCAGTTCTTC. Translated, it reads CASSIGLGGLGQFF.